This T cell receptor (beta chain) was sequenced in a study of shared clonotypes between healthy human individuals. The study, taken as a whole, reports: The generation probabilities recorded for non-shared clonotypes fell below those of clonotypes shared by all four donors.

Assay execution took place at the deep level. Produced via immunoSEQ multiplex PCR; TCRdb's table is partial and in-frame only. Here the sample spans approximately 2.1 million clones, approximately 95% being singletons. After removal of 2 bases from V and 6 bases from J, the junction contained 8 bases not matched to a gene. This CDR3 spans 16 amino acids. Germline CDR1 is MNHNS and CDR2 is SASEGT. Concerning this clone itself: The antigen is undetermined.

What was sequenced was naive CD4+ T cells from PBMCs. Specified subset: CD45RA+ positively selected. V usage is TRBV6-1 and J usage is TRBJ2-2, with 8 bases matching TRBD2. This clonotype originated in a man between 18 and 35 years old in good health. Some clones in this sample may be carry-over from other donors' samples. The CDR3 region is CASSERGTSWPGELFF. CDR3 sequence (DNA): TGTGCCAGCAGTGAAAGGGGGACTAGTTGGCCCGGGGAGCTGTTTTTT.